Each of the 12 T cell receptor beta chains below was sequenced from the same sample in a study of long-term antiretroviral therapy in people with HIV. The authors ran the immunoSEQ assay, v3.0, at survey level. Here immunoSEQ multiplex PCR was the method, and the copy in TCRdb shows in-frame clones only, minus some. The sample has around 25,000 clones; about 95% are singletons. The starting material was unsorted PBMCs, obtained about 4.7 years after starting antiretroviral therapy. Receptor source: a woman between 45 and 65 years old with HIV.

The CDR3 loop reads CASSLETSGSEQYF. In DNA, the CDR3 is TGCGCCAGCAGCTTGGAGACTAGCGGGAGCGAGCAGTACTTC. The chain employs TRBV5-1 and TRBJ2-7; 12 positions match TRBD2. With V trimmed by 0 bases and J by 6 bases, 1 base remained unmatched. The CDR3 has 14 amino acids. Germline V lookup: CDR1 SGHRS, CDR2 YFSETQ.

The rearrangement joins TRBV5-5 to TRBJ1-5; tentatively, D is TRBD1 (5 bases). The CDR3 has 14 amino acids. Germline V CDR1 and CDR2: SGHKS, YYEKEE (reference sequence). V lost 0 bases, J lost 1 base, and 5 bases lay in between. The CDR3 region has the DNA TGTGCCAGCAGCTTGGGACAGAGCAATCAGCCCCAGCATTTT. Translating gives CASSLGQSNQPQHF.

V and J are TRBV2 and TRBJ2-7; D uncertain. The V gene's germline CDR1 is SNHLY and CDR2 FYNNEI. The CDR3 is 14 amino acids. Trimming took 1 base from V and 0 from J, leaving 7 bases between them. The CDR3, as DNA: TGTGCCAGCAGTGAAGGGCGCGGCTCCTACGAGCAGTACTTC. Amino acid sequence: CASSEGRGSYEQYF. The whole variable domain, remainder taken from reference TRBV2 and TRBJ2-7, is EPEVTQTPSHQVTQMGQEVILRCVPISNHLYFYWYRQILGQKVEFLVSFYNNEISEKSEIFDDQFSVERPDGSNFTLKIRSTKLEDSAMYFCASSEGRGSYEQYFGPGTRLTVT.

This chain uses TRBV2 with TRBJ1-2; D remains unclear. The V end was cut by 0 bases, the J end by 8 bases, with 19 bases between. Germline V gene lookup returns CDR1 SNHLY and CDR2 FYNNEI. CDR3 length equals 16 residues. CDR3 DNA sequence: TGTGCCAGCAGTGAAGCGTGGGATGCTGGGCTCTGGGGCTACACCTTC. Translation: CASSEAWDAGLWGYTF.

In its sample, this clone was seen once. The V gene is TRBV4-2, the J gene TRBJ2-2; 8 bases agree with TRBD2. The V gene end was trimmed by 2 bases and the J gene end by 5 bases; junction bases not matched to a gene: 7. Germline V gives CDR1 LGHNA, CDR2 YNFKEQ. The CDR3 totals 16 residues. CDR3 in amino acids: CASSQNAGGATGELFF. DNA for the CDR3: TGTGCCAGCAGCCAAAACGCGGGGGGCGCGACCGGGGAGCTGTTTTTT.

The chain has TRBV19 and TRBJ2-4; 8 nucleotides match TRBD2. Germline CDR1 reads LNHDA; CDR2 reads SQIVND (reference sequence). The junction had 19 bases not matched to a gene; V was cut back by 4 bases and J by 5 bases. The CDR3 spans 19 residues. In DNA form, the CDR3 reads TGTGCCAGTAGTAACACGGACCCGACGGGAGGGGGGATCCAAAACATTCAGTACTTC. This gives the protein CASSNTDPTGGGIQNIQYF.

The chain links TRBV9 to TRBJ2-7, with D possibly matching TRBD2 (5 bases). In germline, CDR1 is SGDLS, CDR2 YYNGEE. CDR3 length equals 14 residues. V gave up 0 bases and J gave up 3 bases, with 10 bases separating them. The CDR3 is CASSVGASGYEQYF. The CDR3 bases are TGTGCCAGCAGCGTAGGGGCGAGCGGCTACGAGCAGTACTTC.

The CDR3 region is CATSRDRGNSGANVLTF. Here the CDR3 DNA reads TGTGCCACCAGCAGAGATCGGGGGAACTCTGGGGCCAACGTCCTGACTTTC. This chain uses TRBV15 with TRBJ2-6; D is perhaps TRBD2 (6 bases). CDR3 length equals 17 residues. The germline CDR1 and CDR2 sequences are LNHNV and YYDKDF (reference sequence). Trimming removed 0 bases from V and 0 bases from J, with 9 bases in between.

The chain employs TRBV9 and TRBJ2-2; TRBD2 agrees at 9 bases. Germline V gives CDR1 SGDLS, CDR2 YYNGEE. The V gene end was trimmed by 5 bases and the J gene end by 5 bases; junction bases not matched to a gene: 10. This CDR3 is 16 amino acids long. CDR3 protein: CASSATSGRRTGELFF. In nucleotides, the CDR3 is TGTGCCAGCAGTGCGACCAGCGGGAGGCGAACCGGGGAGCTGTTTTTT.

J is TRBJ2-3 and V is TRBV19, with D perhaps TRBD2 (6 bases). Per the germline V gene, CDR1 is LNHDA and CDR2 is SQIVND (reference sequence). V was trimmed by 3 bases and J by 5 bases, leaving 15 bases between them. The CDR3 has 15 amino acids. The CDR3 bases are TGTGCCAGTAGTATTGACGTAGCGGATCAAGATACGCAGTATTTT. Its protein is CASSIDVADQDTQYF.

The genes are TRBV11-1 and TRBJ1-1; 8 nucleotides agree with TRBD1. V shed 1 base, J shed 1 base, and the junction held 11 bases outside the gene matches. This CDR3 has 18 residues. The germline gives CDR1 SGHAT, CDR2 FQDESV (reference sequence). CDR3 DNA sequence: TGTGCCAGCAGCTTAGGACGACGCCAGGGGGCAGAGAACACTGAAGCTTTCTTT. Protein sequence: CASSLGRRQGAENTEAFF.

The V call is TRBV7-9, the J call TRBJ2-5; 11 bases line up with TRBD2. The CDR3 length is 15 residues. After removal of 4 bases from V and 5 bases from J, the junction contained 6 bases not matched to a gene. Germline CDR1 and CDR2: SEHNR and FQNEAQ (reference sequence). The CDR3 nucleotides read TGTGCCAGCAGCTCCCTGGGACTAGCGGCCGAGACCCAGTACTTC. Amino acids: CASSSLGLAAETQYF.